This T cell receptor (beta chain) was sequenced during a study of siplizumab effects on memory and regulatory T cells (dated by TCRdb to the late 2010s). Background on the whole study: The study looked at the effect of siplizumab, an anti-CD2 antibody, on alloreactive T-cell subsets in allogeneic mixed lymphocyte reactions made from human PBMCs.

About this clone: No cognate antigen has been identified for it. It has no much larger one-base neighbor in the sample; base qualities were not kept.

Broader findings and caveats from the paper: Roughly 75-96% of proliferating CD4+ or CD8+ clones could not be assigned a naive or memory phenotype. Whether proliferating Tregs from siplizumab cultures were suppressive was not functionally confirmed. Unstimulated naive T cells appeared more diverse than memory T cells, and naive cells seemed to contribute substantially to the alloresponse. Siplizumab significantly lowered the cumulative frequency of alloreactive sequences that could be traced to unstimulated CD4+ memory T cells. In reactions with siplizumab, an average of approximately 69% of mappable alloreactive CD4+ clones were Treg-derived, compared with 26.9% in control reactions. Because sequences below about 10^-5 frequency were poorly captured, only a minor fraction of alloreactive clones could be mapped to unstimulated subsets.

In a few donor pairs, further sequencing was done on unstimulated CD8+ naive, CD4+ memory, CD8+ TEMRA, CD4+ naive and CD8+ effector memory subsets. Sorted unstimulated T cells and proliferating T cells recovered from mixed lymphocyte reactions underwent TCRbeta CDR3 sequencing. Fresh whole blood from roughly 10 HLA-typed healthy donors was used to isolate PBMCs. The protocol used for the library was the immunoSEQ multiplex PCR assay. The deep sequencing platform assayed 90,000 to 100,000 TCR templates per sample. Genomic DNA extracted from sorted T cells was used for TCRbeta CDR3 sequencing. As for the authors' bioinformatics: Clonal analysis of TCRbeta CDR3 data was done in the R programming language. Comparing unstimulated samples against CFSE-low samples taken after the reaction was how alloreactive CD4+ and CD8+ clones were defined. Regulatory or non-regulatory origin of alloreactive CD4+ clones was assigned by matching sequences to the sorted unstimulated Treg and non-Treg repertoires. This is the immuneACCESS table as TCRdb keeps it, with only in-frame sequences that have V and J called. A part of the clones is gone; compared with another copy, unresolved V genes explain less than half, and the rest is unexplained. V, J and clone size are taken as reported in that table, and D and trimming were inferred from the DNA itself. This sample gives 26,000 or so clones in total; 75% to 85% of them show up just once. The top ten hold about 25% of the sample.

This receptor was identified in a human donor in good health. Source material: memory CD4+ T cells sorted from blood. According to the study, the label for this sample's cell subset or site signals: unstimulated CD4+ memory T cells.

The CDR3 here reads CASKDWIWDNNSNQPQHF. The bases read TGTGCCAGCAAAGACTGGATCTGGGACAACAATAGCAATCAGCCCCAGCATTTT. This receptor chain uses TRBV28 and TRBJ1-5; a tentative D match to TRBD1 spans 6 bases. V loses 7 bases, J loses 0 bases, and the germline ends lie 22 bases apart. The CDR3 spans 18 residues, from the cysteine through the phenylalanine. CDR3 DNA is the only sequence kept; it has 54 bases, read in frame from the first base. CDR1 and CDR2 were assigned from the germline V gene as MDHEN and SYDVKM. The CDR3, completed at both ends by the reference TRBV28 and TRBJ1-5 genes, gives the full variable domain DVKVTQSSRYLVKRTGEKVFLECVQDMDHENMFWYRQDPGLGLRLIYFSYDVKMKEKGDIPEGYSVSREKKERFSLILESASTNQTSMYLCASKDWIWDNNSNQPQHFGDGTRLSIL.